The 27 T cell receptor beta chains below come from one sample, sequenced in a study of blood T cell repertoires in COVID-19. This table comes from immunoSEQ multiplex PCR, and its TCRdb copy is limited to in-frame clones, with some not included. This table holds 100,000 or so clones, roughly 86% found once. Material: peripheral blood. The receptors shown here come from a woman aged 25 to 39 with acute or convalescent COVID-19.

This sequence joins TRBV13 and TRBJ2-7, with 9 bases that match TRBD1. With V trimmed by 5 bases and J by 4 bases, 9 bases remained unmatched. The CDR3 consists of 15 residues. Germline-derived CDR1 and CDR2 are PRHDT and FYEKMQ (reference sequence). The CDR3 DNA follows: TGTGCCAGCAGCAGCCTTGGGGACAGGGTTTACGAGCAGTACTTC. It is translated as CASSSLGDRVYEQYF.

The gene calls are TRBV6-5 and TRBJ2-7, with 8 bases matching TRBD1. This CDR3 comprises 13 residues. CDR1 and CDR2 from the germline V gene are MNHEY and SVGAGI. V was pared by 5 bases and J by 5 bases, with 5 bases of the junction left unmatched. In DNA, the CDR3 is TGTGCCAGCAGTCGGACAGGGCGAGACGAGCAGTACTTC. It encodes CASSRTGRDEQYF.

The chain has TRBV7-9 and TRBJ2-7; 8 bases are shared with TRBD1. The CDR3 runs 16 residues. Germline assignment: CDR1 SEHNR and CDR2 FQNEAQ (reference sequence). V shed 3 bases, J shed 3 bases, and the junction held 10 bases outside the gene matches. DNA of the CDR3: TGTGCCAGCAGCTTTATTCTCGGGACAGGAATCTACGAGCAGTACTTC. It specifies CASSFILGTGIYEQYF.

The rearrangement uses TRBV2 and TRBJ2-7, with D uncertain. The CDR3 has 16 amino acids. The V end was cut by 2 bases, the J end by 0 bases, with 14 bases between. The germline V gene has CDR1 SNHLY and CDR2 FYNNEI. CDR3 sequence reads: CASSEPAGFSSYEQYF. The CDR3 DNA reads TGTGCCAGCAGTGAACCAGCCGGGTTTAGCTCCTACGAGCAGTACTTC.

Only one count was recorded for this clone. The V call is TRBV28, the J call TRBJ1-1, with D perhaps TRBD1 (5 bases). V dropped 3 bases and J dropped 1 base, with 21 bases sitting between them. The CDR3 is 18 residues long. The germline V gene encodes CDR1 MDHEN and CDR2 SYDVKM. CDR3 in amino acids: CASSFPLRDPGGNTEAFF. In DNA form, the CDR3 reads TGTGCCAGCAGTTTTCCGCTTAGAGACCCCGGGGGGAACACTGAAGCTTTCTTT.

The rearrangement links TRBV28 to TRBJ1-2; no clear D. V lost 3 bases and J lost 2, with 7 bases in between. The length of the CDR3 is 13 residues. The germline V gene encodes CDR1 MDHEN and CDR2 SYDVKM. The CDR3 DNA sequence: TGTGCCAGCAGTTTCCCCCCGAACTATGGCTACACCTTC. It specifies CASSFPPNYGYTF.

The chain is built from TRBV20-1 and TRBJ2-7; 14 bases are a match to TRBD2. This CDR3 contains 19 residues. Germline CDR1 and CDR2: DFQATT and SNEGSKA (reference sequence). V shed 4 bases and J 3 bases; nucleotides not matched to a gene: 17. CDR3 sequence reads: CSATDAGLAGALILYEQYF. CDR3 coding DNA: TGCAGTGCTACTGACGCGGGACTAGCGGGGGCCTTAATACTCTACGAGCAGTACTTC.

This clone appeared a single time. The chain recombines TRBV5-4 with TRBJ2-3; 8 nucleotides align to TRBD2. CDR3 length: 14 residues. Germline CDR1 SGHNT, CDR2 YYREEE (reference sequence). V lost 5 bases to trimming and J lost 3 bases; unmatched junction nucleotides: 5. This CDR3 reads CASSSGGKTDTQYF. The CDR3 region has the DNA TGTGCCAGCAGTTCGGGGGGGAAGACAGATACGCAGTATTTT.

This rearrangement joins TRBV28 to TRBJ2-7, with TRBD1 as a possible D gene (6 bases). Germline loops: CDR1 MDHEN, CDR2 SYDVKM. The V end was cut by 8 bases, the J end by 0 bases, with 14 bases between. The CDR3 contains 14 residues. The CDR3 region is CASSGTIGSYEQYF. In nucleotides, the CDR3 is TGTGCCAGCTCGGGGACAATAGGCTCCTACGAGCAGTACTTC.

V and J are TRBV28 and TRBJ1-1; possible D gene TRBD1, 6 bases. Trimming shortened V by 5 bases and J by 5 bases, and 24 bases separated the two germline ends. The germline V gene has CDR1 MDHEN and CDR2 SYDVKM. CDR3 length equals 17 residues. The CDR3 here is CASSLRRYREGDTEAFF. Written as DNA, the CDR3 is TGTGCCAGCAGTCTCCGAAGATACAGGGAAGGGGATACTGAAGCTTTCTTT. The whole variable domain, filled in from reference TRBV28 and TRBJ1-1, reads DVKVTQSSRYLVKRTGEKVFLECVQDMDHENMFWYRQDPGLGLRLIYFSYDVKMKEKGDIPEGYSVSREKKERFSLILESASTNQTSMYLCASSLRRYREGDTEAFFGQGTRLTVV.

This clone was seen a few times. The chain couples TRBV9 to TRBJ1-6, with 10 bases fitting TRBD1. From germline, CDR1 is SGDLS and CDR2 YYNGEE. V lost 0 bases and J lost 8; bases outside the gene matches: 11. The CDR3 is made up of 18 amino acids. The CDR3 is CASSVGTGGSLGDSPLHF. For the CDR3, the DNA is TGTGCCAGCAGCGTAGGGACAGGGGGTTCTCTGGGGGATTCACCCCTCCACTTT.

This clone was observed a few times. V is TRBV27 and J is TRBJ2-7, with D tentatively TRBD1 (6 bases). The CDR3 loop spans 15 amino acids. Trimming pared 4 bases from V and 4 bases from J, leaving 17 bases between. Germline V lookup: CDR1 MNHEY, CDR2 SMNVEV (reference sequence). CDR3 nucleotides: TGTGCCAGCAGTTCGGGTGAGACAGGACTTTACGAGCAGTACTTC. Its translation: CASSSGETGLYEQYF.

The chain is built from TRBV15 and TRBJ1-1; 11 bases agree with TRBD1. Looked up from germline, CDR1 is LNHNV and CDR2 is YYDKDF (reference sequence). The junction had 15 bases not matched to a gene; V was cut back by 3 bases and J by 0 bases. The CDR3 runs to 20 residues. The CDR3 loop reads CATSSTFPGTGGVMNTEAFF. The CDR3, as DNA: TGTGCCACCAGCAGTACATTCCCCGGGACAGGGGGGGTCATGAACACTGAAGCTTTCTTT.

The V call is TRBV9, the J call TRBJ2-1; a weak D match, TRBD1 (6 bases). Trimming took 4 bases from V and 0 from J, leaving 17 bases between them. Germline V CDR1 and CDR2: SGDLS, YYNGEE. The CDR3 totals 17 residues. The CDR3 is CASSQDRGPPSYNEQFF. The CDR3 region has the DNA TGTGCCAGCAGCCAGGACAGAGGTCCACCCTCCTACAATGAGCAGTTCTTC. Full variable domain (remainder filled in from reference TRBV9 and TRBJ2-1): DSGVTQTPKHLITATGQRVTLRCSPRSGDLSVYWYQQSLDQGLQFLIQYYNGEERAKGNILERFSAQQFPDLHSELNLSSLELGDSALYFCASSQDRGPPSYNEQFFGPGTRLTVL.

The genes are TRBV7-9 and TRBJ1-2; D is perhaps TRBD1 (5 bases). Looked up from germline, CDR1 is SEHNR and CDR2 is FQNEAQ (reference sequence). V was cut by 1 base and J by 5 bases, with 11 bases left in between. The CDR3 loop spans 14 amino acids. CDR3: CASSLEFTGYGYTF. The CDR3 DNA reads as TGTGCCAGCAGCTTAGAGTTCACAGGATATGGCTACACCTTC.

CDR3 residues: CASSLGSGGFTDTQYF. The CDR3 DNA sequence: TGTGCCAGCAGCTTGGGTAGCGGGGGCTTCACAGATACGCAGTATTTT. The chain employs TRBV7-9 and TRBJ2-3; TRBD2 aligns across 9 bases. CDR1 and CDR2 (germline): SEHNR, FQNEAQ (reference sequence). This CDR3 contains 16 residues. With V trimmed by 3 bases and J by 2 bases, 6 bases remained unmatched.

This clone appeared a few times. V and J are TRBV18 and TRBJ1-1, with D tentatively TRBD1 (5 bases). This CDR3 region has 14 residues. Germline assignment: CDR1 KGHSH and CDR2 LQKENI. The ends were cut back, 3 bases at V and 3 bases at J, with 11 bases in the middle. The CDR3, as DNA: TGTGCCAGCTCACCCGTGGTAGGGGACACTGAAGCTTTCTTT. Encoded protein: CASSPVVGDTEAFF.

The gene calls are TRBV19 and TRBJ2-7; D may be TRBD1 (5 bases). Trimming took off 5 bases at V and 0 bases at J, with 8 bases between the two ends. Per germline, CDR1 LNHDA and CDR2 SQIVND (reference sequence). This CDR3 comprises 13 residues. The chain's CDR3 is CASSQGSSYEQYF. DNA of the CDR3: TGTGCCAGTAGTCAGGGTAGCTCCTACGAGCAGTACTTC.

The chain links TRBV5-1 to TRBJ2-3; D not certain. V was cut by 2 bases and J by 3 bases, with 10 bases left in between. CDR3 size: 14 residues. Germline V gives CDR1 SGHRS, CDR2 YFSETQ. CDR3 loop: CASSFTVGTDTQYF. In nucleotides, the CDR3 is TGCGCCAGCAGCTTCACAGTTGGGACAGATACGCAGTATTTT. The full variable domain, its missing parts supplied by reference TRBV5-1 and TRBJ2-3, is KAGVTQTPRYLIKTRGQQVTLSCSPISGHRSVSWYQQTPGQGLQFLFEYFSETQRNKGNFPGRFSGRQFSNSRSEMNVSTLELGDSALYLCASSFTVGTDTQYFGPGTRLTVL.

The chain uses TRBV7-9 and TRBJ2-1; D may be TRBD2 (5 bases). Germline V CDR1 and CDR2: SEHNR, FQNEAQ (reference sequence). CDR3 length equals 16 residues. Trimming stripped 0 bases from V and 4 bases from J, with 13 bases between. Here the CDR3 reads CASSLAPGSVYNEQFF. The DNA of the CDR3 is TGTGCCAGCAGCTTAGCACCGGGATCGGTATACAATGAGCAGTTCTTC.

This chain uses TRBV19 with TRBJ1-5; no definite D call. The CDR3 has 15 residues. CDR1 and CDR2 (germline): LNHDA, SQIVND (reference sequence). Trimming removed 7 bases at V and 2 bases at J, with 15 bases between. CDR3 nucleotides: TGTGCCAGTACCCTCCTTGTAGAGGGCAATCAGCCCCAGCATTTT. Translation gives CASTLLVEGNQPQHF. The whole variable domain, filled in from reference TRBV19 and TRBJ1-5, reads DGGITQSPKYLFRKEGQNVTLSCEQNLNHDAMYWYRQDPGQGLRLIYYSQIVNDFQKGDIAEGYSVSREKKESFPLTVTSAQKNPTAFYLCASTLLVEGNQPQHFGDGTRLSIL.

The CDR3 region has the DNA TGTGCCAGCAGCGCCCGGACAGGGGAAGGCTACACCTTC. Amino acid sequence: CASSARTGEGYTF. The chain uses TRBV21-1 and TRBJ1-2; TRBD1 is the table's D call and was not checked against the DNA. TRBV21-1 is deemed a pseudogene. This CDR3 is 13 amino acids long.

CDR3 DNA: TGTGCCAGCAGTCCCAGGACAGGGGGCTACGAGCAGTACTTC. It encodes CASSPRTGGYEQYF. V usage is TRBV6-6 and J usage is TRBJ2-7; 10 bases map to TRBD1. V lost 5 bases to trimming and J lost 3 bases; unmatched junction nucleotides: 4. The germline CDR1 and CDR2 sequences are MNHNY and SVGAGI (reference sequence). The CDR3 runs to 14 residues.

The chain carries TRBV6-5 and TRBJ2-5; D perhaps matches TRBD1 (7 bases). The length of the CDR3 is 15 residues. Trimming cost V 9 bases and J 5 bases, with 22 bases left between them. In germline, CDR1 is MNHEY, CDR2 SVGAGI. The CDR3 region is CASRRAGGITETQYF. The CDR3 DNA reads TGTGCCAGTCGCCGGGCAGGGGGGATTACGGAGACCCAGTACTTC.

The V gene is TRBV28, the J gene TRBJ1-1, with D perhaps TRBD1 (5 bases). Germline V gene lookup returns CDR1 MDHEN and CDR2 SYDVKM. This CDR3 comprises 14 residues. Trimming stripped 5 bases from V and 1 base from J, with 11 bases between. Written as DNA, the CDR3 is TGTGCCAGCAGTCTCTCCACAGGGAACACTGAAGCTTTCTTT. This encodes CASSLSTGNTEAFF.

This clone showed up just once. The CDR3, as DNA: TGTGCCAGTACCCCGTTAACCCCGGGTAACACTGAAGCTTTCTTT. Translating gives CASTPLTPGNTEAFF. The rearrangement links TRBV19 to TRBJ1-1; no definite D call. CDR1 and CDR2 from the germline V gene are LNHDA and SQIVND (reference sequence). V gave up 7 bases and J gave up 2 bases, with 17 bases separating them. The CDR3 extends over 15 amino acids.

The chain couples TRBV6-6 to TRBJ2-1; TRBD1 aligns across 10 bases. Germline assignment: CDR1 MNHNY and CDR2 SVGAGI (reference sequence). V shed 6 bases and J 5 bases; nucleotides not matched to a gene: 10. The CDR3 contains 16 residues. This chain's CDR3 is CASRDRGTGLNNEQFF. The CDR3 bases are TGTGCCAGCAGGGACAGGGGGACAGGGTTAAACAATGAGCAGTTCTTC.